Described below is a single T cell receptor beta chain sequence and its context. As originally analysed: By means of reference gene primer amplification, nucleated cell counts were estimated. The repertoire was sequenced with immunoSEQ multiplex PCR; TCRdb's copy has only in-frame clones and lacks some. V and J calls and clone size are given by that table; D and trimming were obtained from the DNA. The top ten clones hold over 15% of a sample with 60,000 to 85,000 clones, about four fifths of them seen once. This CDR3 region has 14 residues. Trimming stripped 0 bases from V and 11 bases from J, with 16 bases between. Germline CDR1 and CDR2: LGHDT and YNNKEL (reference sequence). This record belongs to a study of blood T cell repertoires in COVID-19. For the study at large: Collection of acute and convalescent COVID-19 samples took place in the United States, Italy and Spain. Sources were T cells, B-cell-depleted T cells, or PBMCs; the material itself was cDNA or gDNA.

V is TRBV3-1 (or the pseudogene TRBV3-2) and J is TRBJ1-1; weak D call: TRBD1 (6 bases). This receptor was identified in a man in his sixties or seventies who had recovered from COVID-19. The specimen was peripheral blood. The CDR3 loop is CASSQDVPGTGAFF. DNA of the CDR3: TGTGCCAGCAGCCAAGATGTCCCCGGCACAGGGGCTTTCTTT.